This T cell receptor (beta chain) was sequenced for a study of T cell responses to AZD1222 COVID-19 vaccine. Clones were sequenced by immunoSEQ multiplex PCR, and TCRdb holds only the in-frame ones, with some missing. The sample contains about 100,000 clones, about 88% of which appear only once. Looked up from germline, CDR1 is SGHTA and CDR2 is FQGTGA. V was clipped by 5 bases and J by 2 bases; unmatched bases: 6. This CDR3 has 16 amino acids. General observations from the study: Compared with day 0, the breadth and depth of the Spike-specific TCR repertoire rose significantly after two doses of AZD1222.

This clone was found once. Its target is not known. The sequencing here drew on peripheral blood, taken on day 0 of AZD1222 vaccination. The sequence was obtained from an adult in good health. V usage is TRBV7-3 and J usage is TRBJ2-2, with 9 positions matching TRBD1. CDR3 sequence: CASSPATGGNTGELFF. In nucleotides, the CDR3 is TGTGCCAGCAGCCCCGCTACAGGGGGCAACACCGGGGAGCTGTTTTTT.